Detailed here is one T cell receptor beta chain. Its antigen is unknown. Unique molecular identifiers had been added to the TCR beta cDNA libraries. Out of roughly 0.95 to 10 million T cells, about 520,000 cDNA molecules were generated. TCRdb reanalysed the PCR reads using MiXCR and keeps one entry per CDR3 protein. Counted here are around 700,000 distinct CDR3 sequences, around 60% occurring once; the ten biggest clones make up around 10%. CDR1 is ENHRY and CDR2 is SYGVKD in the germline V gene. The CDR3 is 16 amino acids. The V end lost 2 bases, the J end lost 4 bases, and 12 bases lay between the germline ends. The data stem from a study of post-analysis software for immune sequencing data. As for the study in general: Disease trajectories encompassed relapsing-remitting, secondary progressive and progressive-relapsing multiple sclerosis.

General observations from the study: Those with multiple sclerosis, the patient group, showed significantly lower normalized Chao1 diversity than controls. By F measure, samples from a shared preparation batch strongly co-clustered. Roughly five TRBV segments, including TRBV5-6, TRBV5-1 and TRBV20-1, were more frequent in patients than controls.

The TCR originated in a girl aged 2-15 years with multiple sclerosis. The chain carries TRBV10-3 and TRBJ2-6; a weak D match, TRBD1 (6 bases). The sample comprised blood. CDR3 coding DNA: TGTGCCATCAGTGAGAACAGGGCATCCGGGGCCAACGTCCTGACTTTC. Its protein product is CAISENRASGANVLTF.